This note documents a single T cell receptor beta chain sequence. Antigen specificity is unknown. These data belong to a study of T cells after yellow fever vaccination. For the study at large: When fractions had low cell numbers, they were prepared with SMART-Seq v4 Ultra Low Input.

Overall study results and limits: Clones from primary vaccination mostly reappeared after the booster (around 96% CD4, about 85% CD8). Contamination of FACS-sorted repertoires by abundant clonotypes from the bulk population could occur.

One entry per CDR3 protein results from TCRdb running MiXCR on the 5' RACE reads. The sample consists of approximately 150,000 distinct CDR3 sequences, 6.5% to 8.5% of them appearing once. This TCR came from a man aged 30 to 45 who received the YFV17D yellow fever vaccine. The material sequenced was CD4+ T cells sorted from PBMCs, taken 5 days after the yellow fever booster vaccination.

CDR3 bases: TGTGCCAGCAGCCATCCAGGGGGACCTTCAAATTCACCCCTCCACTTT. It codes for CASSHPGGPSNSPLHF. J is TRBJ1-6 and V is TRBV7-9, with TRBD1 matching 7 bases. V lost 5 bases, J lost 7 bases, and 11 bases stayed unmatched. CDR1 is SEHNR, CDR2 FQNEAQ, per germline (reference sequence). The CDR3 has 16 residues.